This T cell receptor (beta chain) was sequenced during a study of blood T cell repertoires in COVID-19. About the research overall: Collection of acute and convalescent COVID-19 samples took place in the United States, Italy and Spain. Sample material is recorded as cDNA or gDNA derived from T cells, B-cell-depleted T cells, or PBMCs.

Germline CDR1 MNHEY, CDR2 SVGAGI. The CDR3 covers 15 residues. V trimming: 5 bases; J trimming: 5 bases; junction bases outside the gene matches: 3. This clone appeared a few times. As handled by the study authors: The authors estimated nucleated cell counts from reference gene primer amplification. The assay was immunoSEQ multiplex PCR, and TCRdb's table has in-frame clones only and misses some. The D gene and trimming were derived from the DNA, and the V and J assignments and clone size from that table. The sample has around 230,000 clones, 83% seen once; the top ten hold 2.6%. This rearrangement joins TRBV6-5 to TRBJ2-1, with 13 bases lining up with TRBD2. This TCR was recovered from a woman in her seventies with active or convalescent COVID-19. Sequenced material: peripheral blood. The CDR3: CASSRGTSGNNEQFF. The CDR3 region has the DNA TGTGCCAGCAGTCGCGGGACTAGCGGGAACAATGAGCAGTTCTTC.